This TCR beta chain appears in the sequencing data of a study of T cells in tuberculosis. Points from the study as a whole: Smaller distances to GMM-specific TCRs suggested their expansion in active tuberculosis. Shorter CDR3-alpha in active tuberculosis partly drove smaller distances.

Sequenced by immunoSEQ multiplex PCR; TCRdb stores in-frame clones only, minus some. The sample contains tens of thousands of clones, 70% to 90% of which appear only once. A word on this clone: Its matching antigen is unknown.

Noted time point: new active TB diagnosis, blood taken before or within 7 days of starting treatment. Each clinical donor contributed on average approximately 93,000 T cells from unsorted cryopreserved PBMC. V was pared by 6 bases and J by 4 bases, with 13 bases between. The V gene's germline CDR1 is LGHNT and CDR2 FRNRAP. This CDR3 spans 14 amino acids. This clonotype originated in an adult with tuberculosis. This chain links TRBV12-5 with TRBJ2-1, with D hard to call. Specimen: PBMCs, collected at tuberculosis diagnosis. Written as DNA, the CDR3 is TGTGCTAGTGGCTTACCGACATGGTACAATGAGCAGTTCTTC. It specifies CASGLPTWYNEQFF. Looking up the rest from reference TRBV12-5 and TRBJ2-1 gives the full variable domain: DARVTQTPRHKVTEMGQEVTMRCQPILGHNTVFWYRQTMMQGLELLAYFRNRAPLDDSGMPKDRFSAEMPDATLATLKIQPSEPRDSAVYFCASGLPTWYNEQFFGPGTRLTVL.